This TCR beta chain was documented in a study of CD8 T cells in Susac syndrome. Reverse transcription of about 0.45 to 1 ug RNA used random hexamers. TCRdb reprocessed the immunoSEQ multiplex PCR reads via MiXCR and lists one record per CDR3 protein. The profile covers fewer than 85,000 distinct CDR3 sequences, with roughly 95% appearing a single time and 0.52% taken by the ten largest. V was pared by 0 bases and J by 1 base, with 10 bases between. Germline V gene sequence: CDR1 SGHDT, CDR2 YYEEEE. The CDR3 is 15 residues long. Sequencing of TCR beta was performed on blood CD8+ T cells and on blood CD4+ T cells.

This chain joins TRBV5-6 and TRBJ1-2, with D perhaps matching TRBD1 (6 bases). The sequenced material came from CD8+ T cells from PBMCs. The sequence came from a human donor with Susac syndrome. CDR3 region: CASSLGTESNYGYTF. CDR3 nucleotides: TGTGCCAGCAGCTTGGGGACAGAAAGTAACTATGGCTACACCTTC.